Below, one T cell receptor beta chain is given with its context. What it binds is unknown. J was trimmed by 7 bases and V by 0 bases; bases with no gene match: 8. The CDR3 consists of 15 residues. The germline V gene has CDR1 SGHTA and CDR2 FQGNSA. The data were taken from a study of shared clonotypes between healthy human individuals. In the study overall: Aged between 18 and 49, the donors were two women and a few men. CD4 naive cells filled three plates per donor, CD4 memory three, CD8 naive two and CD8 memory one. Points from the study as a whole: Non-shared clonotypes were found to have lower generation probabilities than the clonotypes that were shared by all four of the sorted-subset donors.

The method was immunoSEQ multiplex PCR; TCRdb's version includes in-frame clones alone and lacks a portion of them. In the table there are 850,000 to 1,100,000 clones, about 72% of which are singletons. CD45RA-negative memory and CD45RA+ naive subsets were split from the CD4+ cells. The sequencing input was memory CD4+ T cells from PBMCs. Subset denoted: CD45RA-negative fraction. This receptor was obtained from a man in his late teens or twenties in good health. Some clones in this sample may be carry-over from other donors' samples. The J gene is TRBJ2-5, the V gene TRBV7-2; 7 bases agree with TRBD2. CDR3 coding DNA: TGTGCCAGCAGCTTAGCGAGCGGGATTTGGGGGACCCAGTACTTC. It specifies CASSLASGIWGTQYF.